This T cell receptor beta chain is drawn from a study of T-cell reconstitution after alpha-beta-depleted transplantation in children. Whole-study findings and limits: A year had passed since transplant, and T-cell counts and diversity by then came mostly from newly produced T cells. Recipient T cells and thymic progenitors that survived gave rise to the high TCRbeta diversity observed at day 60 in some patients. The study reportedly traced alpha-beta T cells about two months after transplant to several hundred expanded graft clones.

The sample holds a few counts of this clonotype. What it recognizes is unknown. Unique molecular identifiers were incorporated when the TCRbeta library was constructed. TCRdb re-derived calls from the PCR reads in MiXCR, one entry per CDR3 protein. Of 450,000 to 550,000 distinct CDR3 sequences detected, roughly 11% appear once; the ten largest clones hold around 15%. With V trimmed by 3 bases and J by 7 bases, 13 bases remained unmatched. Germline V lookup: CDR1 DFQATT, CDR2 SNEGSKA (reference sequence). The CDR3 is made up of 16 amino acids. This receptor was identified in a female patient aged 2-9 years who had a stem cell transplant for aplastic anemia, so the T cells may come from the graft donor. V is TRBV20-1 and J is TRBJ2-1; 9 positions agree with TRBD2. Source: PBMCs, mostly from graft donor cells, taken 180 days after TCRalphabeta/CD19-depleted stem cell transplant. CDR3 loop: CSARWGGSSGSNEQFF. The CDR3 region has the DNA TGCAGTGCTAGGTGGGGTGGGAGTAGCGGGAGTAATGAGCAGTTCTTC.